The 9 T cell receptor beta chains below all came from one sample that was sequenced in a study of T cell repertoires in cytomegalovirus infection. TCRdb reanalysed the reads using MiXCR and keeps one entry per CDR3 protein. The sample includes about 740,000 distinct CDR3 sequences, 35% to 45% of them seen just once. The sequenced sample was PBMCs. These TCRs come from a human donor in good health (CMV status not recorded). Some clones in this sample may be carry-over from other donors' samples.

On this clonotype itself: Just one base apart from a much larger clone, this may be a read error. Because the CDR3's place on the DNA is in doubt, the DNA is left out and the CDR3 is given as listed by TCRdb. The rearrangement links TRBV7-2 to TRBJ2-5; the table names TRBD2, a call not compared with the DNA. The CDR3 sequence runs 15 residues, both termini included. Per the germline V gene, CDR1 is SGHTA and CDR2 is FQGNSA. CDR3 loop: CASSSVGGGIGTPYF.

This clonotype was detected only a few times. The rearrangement joins TRBV5-6 to TRBJ2-3; either TRBD1 or TRBD2 may supply D (5 bases each). The V gene lost 6 bases and the J gene lost 2 bases, with 10 bases spanning the gap. CDR1 is SGHDT, CDR2 YYEEEE, per germline. This CDR3 spans 13 amino acids. The CDR3 spells CASTPGTTDTQYF. CDR3 in DNA: TGTGCCAGCACCCCCGGGACCACAGATACGCAGTATTTT.

This clonotype has just a few counts. The chain recombines TRBV7-2 with TRBJ2-3; 10 bases map to TRBD2. Germline V gene data show CDR1 as SGHTA and CDR2 as FQGNSA. V trimming: 5 bases; J trimming: 0 bases; junction bases outside the gene matches: 11. The CDR3 totals 18 residues. The CDR3 loop is CASSATRPSGRSTDTQYF. CDR3 DNA sequence: TGTGCCAGCAGCGCCACCCGACCTAGCGGGAGAAGCACAGATACGCAGTATTTT.

The V and J genes are TRBV28 and TRBJ2-1; 8 bases align to TRBD1. Germline V gene lookup returns CDR1 MDHEN and CDR2 SYDVKM. V lost 6 bases, J lost 7 bases, and 8 bases stayed unmatched. This CDR3 spans 14 amino acids. The CDR3 DNA sequence: TGTGCCAGCAGACACCGGACAGGGTCAAATGAGCAGTTCTTC. It specifies CASRHRTGSNEQFF.

The chain uses TRBV18 and TRBJ2-1, with no clear D. With 5 bases removed from V and 8 bases from J, the gap between germline ends came to 13 bases. In germline, CDR1 is KGHSH, CDR2 LQKENI. The CDR3 totals 13 residues. The CDR3 loop reads CASSFRKKDEQFF. The CDR3 DNA reads TGTGCCAGCTCATTCAGGAAAAAGGATGAGCAGTTCTTC.

J is TRBJ2-7 and V is TRBV28; 8 bases map to TRBD2. Germline loops: CDR1 MDHEN, CDR2 SYDVKM. J gave up 2 bases and V 10 bases, and 4 bases lay outside the gene matches. This CDR3 has 12 amino acids. CDR3 protein: CATRGGTYEQYF. For the CDR3, the DNA is TGTGCCACCCGGGGGGGTACCTACGAGCAGTACTTC.

V is TRBV2 and J is TRBJ1-5; TRBD1 aligns across 8 bases. Germline assignment: CDR1 SNHLY and CDR2 FYNNEI. CDR3 size: 15 residues. Trimming removed 6 bases from V and 1 base from J; junction bases left unmatched: 5. CDR3 bases: TGTGCCAGCAGCAAGGGACAGGCCAGCAATCAGCCCCAGCATTTT. Protein product: CASSKGQASNQPQHF. Together with reference TRBV2 and TRBJ1-5, the CDR3 gives the full variable domain: EPEVTQTPSHQVTQMGQEVILRCVPISNHLYFYWYRQILGQKVEFLVSFYNNEISEKSEIFDDQFSVERPDGSNFTLKIRSTKLEDSAMYFCASSKGQASNQPQHFGDGTRLSIL.

Concerning this clonotype: Likely a read error: the CDR3 ends without its conserved phenylalanine or tryptophan. The chain combines TRBV12-3 or TRBV12-4 with TRBJ1-5, with D perhaps TRBD1 (5 bases). This CDR3 comprises 12 residues. V dropped 6 bases and J dropped 6 bases, with 9 bases sitting between them. This chain's CDR3 is CASSPTVQPQHS. The CDR3 region has the DNA TGTGCCAGCAGCCCGACAGTTCAGCCCCAGCATTCT.

The V gene is TRBV12-3 or TRBV12-4, the J gene TRBJ1-5; D is undetermined. The CDR3 loop spans 14 amino acids. Trimming shortened V by 5 bases and J by 2 bases, and 10 bases separated the two germline ends. The DNA of the CDR3 is TGTGCCAGCAGTGAAGACGGACGCAATCAGCCCCAGCATTTT. It encodes CASSEDGRNQPQHF.